Given below is one T cell receptor beta chain in context. Its antigen is not known. The sample originates from a study of T cell responses to AZD1222 COVID-19 vaccine. Germline V gene sequence: CDR1 SGDLS, CDR2 YYNGEE. This CDR3 region has 15 residues. V lost 1 base, J lost 4 bases, and 14 bases lay in between. Here immunoSEQ multiplex PCR was the method, and the copy in TCRdb shows in-frame clones only, minus some. The data contain about 200,000 clones, just over 90% of them singletons. Study results and caveats: Spike-wide coverage was observed for vaccine-associated CD4 TCRs, with dominant responses at 160-218 and 743-854.

Sequencing used peripheral blood, obtained 28 days after the second AZD1222 dose. The receptor's source is an adult who received the AZD1222 COVID-19 vaccine. The chain has TRBV9 and TRBJ1-2; tentative D call: TRBD1 (6 bases). This chain's CDR3 is CASSVSSGTFYGYTF. CDR3 nucleotides: TGTGCCAGCAGCGTAAGTTCCGGGACATTCTATGGCTACACCTTC.